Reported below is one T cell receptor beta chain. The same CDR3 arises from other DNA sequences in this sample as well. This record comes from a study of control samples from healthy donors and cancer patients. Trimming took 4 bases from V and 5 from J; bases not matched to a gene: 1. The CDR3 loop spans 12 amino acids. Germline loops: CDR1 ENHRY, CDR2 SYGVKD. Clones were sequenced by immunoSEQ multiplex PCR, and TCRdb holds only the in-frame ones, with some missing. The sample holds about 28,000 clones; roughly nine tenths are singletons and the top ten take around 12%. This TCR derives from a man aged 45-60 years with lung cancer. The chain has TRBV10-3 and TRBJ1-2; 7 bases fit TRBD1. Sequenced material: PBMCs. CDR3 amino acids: CAISGQGYGYTF. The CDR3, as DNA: TGTGCCATCAGTGGACAGGGATATGGCTACACCTTC.